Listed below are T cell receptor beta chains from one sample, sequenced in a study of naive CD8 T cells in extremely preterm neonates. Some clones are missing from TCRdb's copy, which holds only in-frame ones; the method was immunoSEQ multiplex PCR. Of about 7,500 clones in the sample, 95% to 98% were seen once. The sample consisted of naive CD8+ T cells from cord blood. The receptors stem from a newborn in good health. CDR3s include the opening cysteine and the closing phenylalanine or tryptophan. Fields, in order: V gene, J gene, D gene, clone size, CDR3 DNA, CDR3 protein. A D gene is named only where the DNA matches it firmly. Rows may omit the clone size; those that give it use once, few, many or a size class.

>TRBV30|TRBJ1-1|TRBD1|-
TGTGCCTGGAGTGCGGGACAGTGGAACACTGAAGCTTTCTTT
CAWSAGQWNTEAFF
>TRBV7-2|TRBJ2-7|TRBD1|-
TGTGCCAGCAGCTTATCCCCGGGACAGGGGGTCTACGAGCAGTACTTC
CASSLSPGQGVYEQYF
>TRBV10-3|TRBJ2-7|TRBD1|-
TGTGCCATCAGTATTGACAGGGGAAGCAACGAGCAGTACTTC
CAISIDRGSNEQYF
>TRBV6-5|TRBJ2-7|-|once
TGTGCCAGCAGTTACGCGAAAGGGAGCTACGAGCAGTACTTC
CASSYAKGSYEQYF
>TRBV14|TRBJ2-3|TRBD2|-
TGTGCCAGCAGCTGGACTAGCGGTGGCACAGATACGCAGTATTTT
CASSWTSGGTDTQYF
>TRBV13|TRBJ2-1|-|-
TGTGCCAGCAGCGGCGGGGGCGCCTCCTACAATGAGCAGTTCTTC
CASSGGGASYNEQFF
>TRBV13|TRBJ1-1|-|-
TGTGCCAGCAGCTTTTCCTCCCCGCTACTGGCCGGGAGGACTGAAGCTTTCTTT
CASSFSSPLLAGRTEAFF
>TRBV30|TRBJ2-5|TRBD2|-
TGTGCCTGGAGCGGACTAGCGGGGGGTGAGCAGTACTTC
CAWSGLAGGEQYF
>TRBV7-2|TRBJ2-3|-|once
TGTGCCAGCAGCTTAGGAACAGTCCCCACAGATACGCAGTATTTT
CASSLGTVPTDTQYF
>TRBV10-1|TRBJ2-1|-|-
TGCGCCAGCAGTCCCGTTTTGTATGATGAGCAGTTCTTC
CASSPVLYDEQFF
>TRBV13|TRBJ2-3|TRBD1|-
TGTGCCAGCAGCGATGGGACAGGACCCACAGATACGCAGTATTTT
CASSDGTGPTDTQYF
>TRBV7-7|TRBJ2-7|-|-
TGTGCTAGCAGCCCCGACATTTATCCCTACGAGCAGTACTTC
CASSPDIYPYEQYF
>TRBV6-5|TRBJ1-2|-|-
TGTGCCAGCAGTTACTCGAAGGACACTCGTTATGGCTACACCTTC
CASSYSKDTRYGYTF
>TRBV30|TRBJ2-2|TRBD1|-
TGTGCCTGGGTCCCGGGACAGGGTGACACCGGGGAGCTGTTTTTT
CAWVPGQGDTGELFF
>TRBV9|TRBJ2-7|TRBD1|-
TGTGCCAGCGGGGACAGCGGCAACGAGCAGTACTTC
CASGDSGNEQYF
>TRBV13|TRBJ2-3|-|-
TGTGCCAGCAGCTTAGGAACGGGGACAGATACGCAGTATTTT
CASSLGTGTDTQYF
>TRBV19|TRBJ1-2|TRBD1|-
TGTGCCAGTATCGACAGGGCACATCCCTATGGCTACACCTTC
CASIDRAHPYGYTF
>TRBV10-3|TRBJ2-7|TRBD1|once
TGTGCCATCAGTGATAGAGAACAGGGGCCGTACGAGCAGTACTTC
CAISDREQGPYEQYF
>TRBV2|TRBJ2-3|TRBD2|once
TGTGCCAGCAGTGAACTAGCGGGGGGAAGAGATACGCAGTATTTT
CASSELAGGRDTQYF
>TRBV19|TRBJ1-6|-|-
TGTGCCAGTAGTATAGGCCATCTACCCAATTCACCCCTCCACTTT
CASSIGHLPNSPLHF
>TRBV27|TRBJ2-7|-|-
TGTGCCAGCAGTGGGACAAAATCCTACGAGCAGTACTTC
CASSGTKSYEQYF
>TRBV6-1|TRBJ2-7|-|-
TGTGCCAGCAGTGAAGGGGACTCGTTCTACGAGCAGTACTTC
CASSEGDSFYEQYF
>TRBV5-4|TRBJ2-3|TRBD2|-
TGTGCCAGCAGCTTGGAAGCGGGGGGGGCAGATACGCAGTATTTT
CASSLEAGGADTQYF
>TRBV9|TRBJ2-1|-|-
TGTGCCAGCAGCCAACGTAAGGGGGACGCATACAATGAGCAGTTCTTC
CASSQRKGDAYNEQFF
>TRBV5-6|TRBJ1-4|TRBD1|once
TGTGCCAGCAGCTTGGGACAGGGTGAAAAACTGTTTTTT
CASSLGQGEKLFF
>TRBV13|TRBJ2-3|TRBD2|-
TGTGCCAGCCCGCTACCTAGCGGGGGGGCGGATACGCAGTATTTT
CASPLPSGGADTQYF
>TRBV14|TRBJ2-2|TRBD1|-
TGTGCCAGCAGCCAAGAGACAGGGGGCGCGAACACCGGGGAGCTGTTTTTT
CASSQETGGANTGELFF
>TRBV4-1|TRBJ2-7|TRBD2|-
TGCGCCAGCAGCGGCGGGGGGGGGAGCTCCTACGAGCAGTACTTC
CASSGGGGSSYEQYF
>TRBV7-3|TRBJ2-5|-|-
TGTGCCAGCAGCGTAGGCGGAGAGACCCAGTACTTC
CASSVGGETQYF
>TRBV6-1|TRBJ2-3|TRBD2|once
TGTGCCAGCAGTGAAGCGAAACTAGCGGGGGGGCTCCCCCCAGATACGCAGTATTTT
CASSEAKLAGGLPPDTQYF
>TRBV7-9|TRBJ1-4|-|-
TGTGCCAGCAGCTCGAATACGCAGGGAGGGGAAAAACTGTTTTTT
CASSSNTQGGEKLFF
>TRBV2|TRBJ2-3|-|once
TGTGCCAGCAGTGGACGGGACAACACAGATACGCAGTATTTT
CASSGRDNTDTQYF
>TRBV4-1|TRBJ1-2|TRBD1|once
TGCGCCAGCAGCCCGGGGACAGAGTATGGCTACACCTTC
CASSPGTEYGYTF
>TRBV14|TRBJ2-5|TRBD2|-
TGTGCCAGCAGCCCAGGGACTAGCGACCAAGAGACCCAGTACTTC
CASSPGTSDQETQYF
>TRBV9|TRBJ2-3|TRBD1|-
TGTGCCAGCAGCGCCGGACAGGGCACAGATACGCAGTATTTT
CASSAGQGTDTQYF
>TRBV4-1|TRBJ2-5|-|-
TGCGCCAGCAGCCAAGCGTTTCTACGGGGGAACCAAGAGACCCAGTACTTC
CASSQAFLRGNQETQYF
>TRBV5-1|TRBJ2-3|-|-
TGCGCCAGCAGCTCTCGGGGCGGGGGCACAGATACGCAGTATTTT
CASSSRGGGTDTQYF
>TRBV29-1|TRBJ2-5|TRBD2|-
TGCAGCGTTGAAGACGTGGGACTAGCGGGGTTGGAGACCCAGTACTTC
CSVEDVGLAGLETQYF
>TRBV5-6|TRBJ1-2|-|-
TGTGCCAGCAGCTCTGGACTCTATGGCTACACCTTC
CASSSGLYGYTF
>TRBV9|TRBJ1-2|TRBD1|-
TGTGCCAGCAGCGGTCTAGGGCAGGGGGTTTATGGCTACACCTTC
CASSGLGQGVYGYTF
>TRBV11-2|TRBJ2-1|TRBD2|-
TGTGCCAGCAGCTTTTTCAGTAGCGGGGTCAGCTCCTACAATGAGCAGTTCTTC
CASSFFSSGVSSYNEQFF
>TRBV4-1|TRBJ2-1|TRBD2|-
TGCGCCAGCAGCCAAGATCTACTAGCGGGGCATGAGCAGTTCTTC
CASSQDLLAGHEQFF
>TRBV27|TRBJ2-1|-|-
TGTGCCAGCAGTTTAATTACTAGCTCCTACAATGAGCAGTTCTTC
CASSLITSSYNEQFF
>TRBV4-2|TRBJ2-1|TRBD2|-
TGTGCCAGCAGCCAAGATGACCGGGACTACTCCTACAATGAGCAGTTCTTC
CASSQDDRDYSYNEQFF
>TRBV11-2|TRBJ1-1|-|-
TGTGCCAGCAGCTTAGTCGGACAGCCCGACACTGAAGCTTTCTTT
CASSLVGQPDTEAFF
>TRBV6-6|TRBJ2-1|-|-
TGTGCCAGCAGTTACTCCGGGGGTATTGAGCAGTTCTTC
CASSYSGGIEQFF
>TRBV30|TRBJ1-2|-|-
TGTGCCTGGAGTGTCCACCAGGGAGGTGGCTACACCTTC
CAWSVHQGGGYTF
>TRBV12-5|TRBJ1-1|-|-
TGTGCTAGTGGTTCCGGTCTTACTGAAGCTTTCTTT
CASGSGLTEAFF
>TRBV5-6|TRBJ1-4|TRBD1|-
TGTGCCAGCAGCTTGTGGGGACAGGGGGTAATTAATGAAAAACTGTTTTTT
CASSLWGQGVINEKLFF
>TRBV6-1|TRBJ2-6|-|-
TGTGCCAGCAGTGTCAGGGTTTTTTCTGGGGCCAACGTCCTGACTTTC
CASSVRVFSGANVLTF
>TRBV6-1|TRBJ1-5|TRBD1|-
TGTGCCAGCAGGGTACAGGGGGGCAATCAGCCCCAGCATTTT
CASRVQGGNQPQHF
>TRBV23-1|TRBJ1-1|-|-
TGCGCCAGCAGCGACACAGGGTACACTGAAGCTTTCTTT
CASSDTGYTEAFF
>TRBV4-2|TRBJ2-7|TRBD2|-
TGTGCCAGCAGGGCGGGACTATCATCCTACGAGCAGTACTTC
CASRAGLSSYEQYF
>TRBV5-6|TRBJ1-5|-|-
TGTGCCAGCAGCTTTAGGCCCCAGCATTTT
CASSFRPQHF